This TCR beta chain comes out of a study of blood T cell repertoires in COVID-19. Germline-derived CDR1 and CDR2 are LGHNT and FRNRAP. V was clipped by 6 bases and J by 5 bases, with 11 bases between them. CDR3 length: 13 residues. Per the original data handling: Nucleated cell counts were estimated from reference gene primer amplification. Sequenced by immunoSEQ multiplex PCR; TCRdb stores in-frame clones only, minus some. V and J calls and clone size are as listed in that table; D and trimming were resolved from the DNA. Among approximately 73,000 clones listed, about 89% were seen once. Material for sequencing was peripheral blood. The V call is TRBV12-5, the J call TRBJ1-5, with D possibly matching TRBD1 (6 bases). The TCR sequence derives from a woman in her fifties or sixties with acute or convalescent COVID-19. CDR3 sequence reads: CASGQGGDQPQHF. The DNA for the CDR3 is TGTGCTAGTGGACAGGGCGGCGATCAGCCCCAGCATTTT.